The 23 T cell receptor beta chains below all came from one sample that was sequenced in a study of T cells in Graves' hyperthyroidism and ophthalmopathy. TCR beta CDR3 regions were amplified from RNA. TCR CDR3 underwent first-round RT-PCR with the HTBI primer set. TCRdb re-derived calls from the multiplex PCR reads in MiXCR, one entry per CDR3 protein. This sample carries about 660,000 distinct CDR3 sequences, 45% of them seen once, and the ten largest clones take less than 8.5%. Sample: peripheral blood or thyroid tissue (not recorded which). Receptors were obtained from an adult man with Graves' disease, either hyperthyroidism or ophthalmopathy (not recorded which).

The CDR3 DNA reads as TGTGCCATCAGAGGGACAGGGGCTTCACCCCTCCACTTT. Its protein product is CAIRGTGASPLHF. The rearrangement uses TRBV10-3 and TRBJ1-6, with TRBD1 matching 10 bases. CDR3 length equals 13 residues. Trimming cost V 6 bases and J 9 bases; bases outside gene matches: 2. Germline V gene lookup returns CDR1 ENHRY and CDR2 SYGVKD.

On this clonotype: A much larger clone sits a single nucleotide away, making a read error possible. The J gene is TRBJ2-5, the V gene TRBV10-3, with D possibly being TRBD1 or TRBD2 (5 bases each). This CDR3 region has 13 residues. Per the germline V gene, CDR1 is ENHRY and CDR2 is SYGVKD. The CDR3 loop reads CAVSDSPGETQYF. The CDR3 DNA follows: TGTGCCGTCAGTGACAGTCCGGGGGAGACCCAGTACTTC.

The chain uses TRBV7-8 and TRBJ2-7, with TRBD1 matching 8 bases. This CDR3 is 15 amino acids long. After removal of 4 bases from V and 4 bases from J, the junction contained 9 bases not matched to a gene. The germline CDR1 and CDR2 sequences are SGHVS and FQNEAQ. The chain's CDR3 is CASSYFGTGGYEQYF. CDR3 sequence (DNA): TGTGCCAGCAGCTACTTCGGGACAGGAGGATACGAGCAGTACTTC.

The chain has TRBV7-3 and TRBJ1-1, with TRBD1 matching 9 bases. CDR3 length: 16 amino acids. Germline lookup yields CDR1 SGHTA and CDR2 FQGTGA. V lost 4 bases to trimming and J lost 3 bases; unmatched junction nucleotides: 9. CDR3 sequence (DNA): TGTGCCAGCAGCTCAGTTCACAGGGGGCATCACACTGAAGCTTTCTTT. Translation gives CASSSVHRGHHTEAFF. The variable domain in full, with the rest retrieved from reference TRBV7-3 and TRBJ1-1, is GAGVSQTPSNKVTEKGKYVELRCDPISGHTALYWYRQSLGQGPEFLIYFQGTGAADDSGLPNDRFFAVRPEGSVSTLKIQRTERGDSAVYLCASSSVHRGHHTEAFFGQGTRLTVV.

This clonotype was seen only a few times. The chain couples TRBV7-9 to TRBJ1-2; no clear D. V lost 4 bases, J lost 4 bases, and 7 bases lay in between. In germline, CDR1 is SEHNR, CDR2 FQNEAQ (reference sequence). This CDR3 has 12 residues. The CDR3 DNA reads as TGTGCCAGCAGCTCGCGGTTCTATGGCTACACCTTC. Protein product: CASSSRFYGYTF.

Concerning this clonotype itself: A much larger clone differs by one base, so this may be a read error. V is TRBV10-3 and J is TRBJ1-5, with D maybe TRBD1 (6 bases). Germline CDR1 ENHRY, CDR2 SYGVKD. The CDR3 length is 14 residues. CDR3 sequence: CVSSSRTAHQPQHF. Here the CDR3 DNA reads TGTGTCAGCAGTTCCCGGACAGCTCATCAGCCCCAGCATTTT.

Remarks on this clonotype: A much larger clone differs from this one at a single base, so this may be a read error. V and J are TRBV24-1 and TRBJ1-2; the D gene is possibly TRBD1 (6 bases). Per germline, CDR1 KGHDR and CDR2 SFDVKD. V gave up 4 bases and J gave up 6 bases, with 17 bases separating them. The CDR3 covers 15 residues. The CDR3 protein is CATSDPLQGSDGYTF. In DNA form, the CDR3 reads TGTGCCACCAGTGACCCCCTACAGGGCAGTGATGGCTACACCTTC.

This clonotype appeared once. The genes are TRBV7-2 and TRBJ1-2; TRBD1 matches 8 bases. Losses at the gene ends were 5 bases for V and 5 bases for J; bases not matched to a gene: 16. Germline CDR1 and CDR2: SGHTA and FQGNSA. The CDR3 covers 17 residues. The CDR3 protein is CASSPDRGAGYTYGYTF. The CDR3 region has the DNA TGTGCCAGCAGCCCAGACAGGGGTGCCGGCTACACGTATGGCTACACCTTC.

This clonotype has ten or more counts. The chain uses TRBV7-9 and TRBJ1-5; TRBD1 agrees at 10 bases. Per the germline V gene, CDR1 is SEHNR and CDR2 is FQNEAQ (reference sequence). The CDR3 spans 14 residues. Trimming took 6 bases from V and 2 from J; bases not matched to a gene: 1. The CDR3 DNA reads as TGTGCCAGCAGGGGACAGGGGCGCAATCAGCCCCAGCATTTT. Encoded protein: CASRGQGRNQPQHF.

Concerning this clonotype: One end of the junction is discordant with germline, which a read error may explain. The V gene is TRBV19, the J gene TRBJ1-2; D might be TRBD1 (6 bases). The germline V gene has CDR1 LNHDA and CDR2 SQIVND (reference sequence). The CDR3 is 16 amino acids. CDR3 in amino acids: CAGSIDPGARDHGYTF. The CDR3 coding sequence is TGTGCCGGTAGTATAGATCCGGGGGCGCGAGACCATGGCTACACCTTC.

About this clonotype itself: With a much larger clone just one base away, this may be a read error. The chain joins TRBV24-1 to TRBJ2-2, with 7 bases aligning to TRBD1. CDR1 and CDR2 (germline): KGHDR, SFDVKD. This CDR3 contains 14 residues. The CDR3 nucleotides read TGTGCCACCAGAGGGACAGCGAACACCGAGGAGCTGTTTTTT. It encodes CATRGTANTEELFF.

A few counts support this clonotype. CDR3 loop: CASGVHYGYTF. For the CDR3, the DNA is TGTGCATCAGGGGTGCACTATGGCTACACCTTC. This chain connects TRBV27 to TRBJ1-2, with D maybe TRBD1 (6 bases). CDR1 MNHEY and CDR2 SMNVEV come from the germline V gene (reference sequence). CDR3 length equals 11 residues.

The gene calls are TRBV24-1 and TRBJ2-5, with 11 bases that match TRBD2. Germline CDR1 and CDR2: KGHDR and SFDVKD. After removal of 3 bases from V and 3 bases from J, the junction contained 2 bases not matched to a gene. The CDR3 sequence is 15 residues long. Here the CDR3 reads CATSDELAGEETQYF. The CDR3, as DNA: TGTGCCACCAGTGATGAACTAGCGGGAGAAGAGACCCAGTACTTC.

This chain joins TRBV9 and TRBJ2-5, with D possibly being TRBD1 (7 bases). Trimming pared 0 bases from V and 4 bases from J, leaving 13 bases between. Germline assignment: CDR1 SGDLS and CDR2 YYNGEE. The CDR3 loop spans 15 amino acids. CDR3 loop: CASSVDSQGGETQYF. The CDR3 DNA sequence: TGTGCCAGCAGCGTAGACTCCCAGGGGGGAGAGACCCAGTACTTC.

This clonotype was observed a handful of times. The J gene is TRBJ1-4, the V gene TRBV7-9; D gene ambiguous. The CDR3 spans 13 residues. Germline V CDR1 and CDR2: SEHNR, FQNEAQ (reference sequence). V was pared by 6 bases and J by 8 bases, with 13 bases between. The CDR3 DNA follows: TGTGCCAGCAGTGGAAACGTTCAGGAAAAACTGTTTTTT. Amino acid sequence: CASSGNVQEKLFF.

The chain joins TRBV29-1 to TRBJ2-7, with no clear D. This CDR3 is 14 amino acids long. Germline V lookup: CDR1 SQVTM, CDR2 ANQGSEA. V gave up 1 base and J gave up 0 bases, with 10 bases separating them. CDR3 loop: CSVEGHESSYEQYF. The CDR3 region has the DNA TGCAGCGTTGAAGGTCACGAGAGCTCCTACGAGCAGTACTTC.

The chain employs TRBV7-6 and TRBJ1-5, with TRBD1 identical over 8 bases. This CDR3 has 15 residues. V was clipped by 5 bases and J by 4 bases; unmatched bases: 7. The germline CDR1 and CDR2 sequences are SGHVS and FNYEAQ. CDR3 sequence: CASSPGQGLNQPQHF. Written as DNA, the CDR3 is TGTGCCAGCAGCCCCGGACAGGGACTTAATCAGCCCCAGCATTTT.

A remark on this clonotype: Just one base apart from a much larger clone, this may be a read error. The V and J genes are TRBV29-1 and TRBJ2-7; 8 bases match TRBD1. Per the germline V gene, CDR1 is SQVTM and CDR2 is ANQGSEA. The CDR3 consists of 13 residues. V was pared by 5 bases and J by 3 bases, with 6 bases of the junction left unmatched. The CDR3 is CSVTGTGLYEQYF. DNA for the CDR3: TGCAGCGTTACCGGGACAGGCCTCTACGAGCAGTACTTC.

The table lists this clonotype with a count of one. The V gene is TRBV2, the J gene TRBJ1-5; the D is unclear. Germline V lookup: CDR1 SNHLY, CDR2 FYNNEI. The CDR3 extends over 16 amino acids. Between the trimmed V and J ends, which lost 6 bases and 1 base, there was a span of 16 bases. CDR3 DNA sequence: TGTGCCAGCAGGCCCCATGGATTTATCAGCAATCAGCCCCAGCATTTT. It codes for CASRPHGFISNQPQHF.

The V and J genes are TRBV5-5 and TRBJ1-2, with D tentatively TRBD1 (6 bases). Germline V gene sequence: CDR1 SGHKS, CDR2 YYEKEE (reference sequence). V lost 4 bases and J 7 bases, leaving 11 bases between the germline ends. This CDR3 has 12 amino acids. CDR3 sequence: CASSIRGGGYTF. DNA of the CDR3: TGTGCCAGCAGCATCAGGGGTGGTGGCTACACCTTC.

This clonotype was found many times. This chain links TRBV29-1 with TRBJ2-5; 10 bases match TRBD2. The junction had 5 bases not matched to a gene; V was cut back by 6 bases and J by 4 bases. The CDR3 runs to 13 residues. CDR1 is SQVTM, CDR2 ANQGSEA, per germline. CDR3 coding DNA: TGCAGCGTCGTGAGACTAGCGGGAGAGACCCAGTACTTC. This translates into CSVVRLAGETQYF.

Ten or more counts support this clonotype. The chain combines TRBV7-6 with TRBJ1-2, with 7 nucleotides matching TRBD1. There are 15 residues in the CDR3. In germline, CDR1 is SGHVS, CDR2 FNYEAQ. The junction had 13 bases not matched to a gene; V was cut back by 4 bases and J by 8 bases. The CDR3 loop is CASSSRGKGQRGYTF. In DNA form, the CDR3 reads TGTGCCAGCAGCTCAAGAGGAAAGGGACAGCGGGGCTACACCTTC.

This clonotype was seen repeatedly, ten times or more. CDR3 loop: CASSTLWDDTEAFF. The CDR3 nucleotides read TGTGCCAGCAGTACTCTGTGGGACGACACTGAAGCTTTCTTT. V is TRBV25-1 and J is TRBJ1-1; possible D gene TRBD1, 5 bases. Germline CDR1 is MGHDK and CDR2 is SYGVNS. The CDR3 loop spans 14 amino acids. Trimming stripped 5 bases from V and 3 bases from J, with 13 bases between.